This T cell receptor beta chain was found in a study of shared clonotypes between healthy human individuals (dated by TCRdb to 2018 to 2020). Study-level background: The cohort comprised a couple of women and a few men aged 18 to 49 years. For each donor, CD4 naive and CD4 memory were each run on three plates, CD8 naive on two plates, and CD8 memory on one plate. To estimate repertoire size and how much clonotypes are shared between individuals, the study performed deep sequencing of blood TCR repertoires from a few healthy adults. To increase sequencing depth and limit assay-specific biases, different laboratories used diverse techniques to prepare libraries and sequence TCR repertoires. Leukapheresis yielded between about 0.9 and 10 billion PBMCs per donor. The paper's findings and limits, for the study overall: Estimated clonotype richness was generally larger for naive than for memory subsets. The genetic and exposure-history diversity represented was limited by the small number of donors. Higher generation probabilities were observed for clonotypes shared by all four sorted-subset donors than for non-shared clonotypes. Pairwise subsampling indicated that sequencing depth was expected to affect the degree of clonotype sharing among donors. Incomplete sequencing was indicated by rarefaction of sorted-subset datasets, despite the large sequencing depth. When a handful of donors were compared, the shared fraction of clonotypes was about 5% for naive CD4, about 4% for naive CD8, 2% to 2.5% for memory CD4, and 0.3% to 0.5% for memory CD8. Sampling was restricted to blood, and TCR repertoires in tissues likely differ from the TCR repertoires found in blood.

About this clone: The specificity of this receptor is unknown. Base qualities are not at hand, and no much larger clone is one base apart.

The donors were healthy, HIV-negative adults with no recently reported acute infections or vaccinations. Every donor was a Caucasian adult residing in Nashville, Tennessee, USA. CD4+ T cells were enriched by magnetic negative selection, after which naive cells were positively selected on CD45RA and the negative fraction was taken as the memory subset. Blood was collected by leukapheresis, and PBMCs were isolated by Ficoll-Histopaque density gradient centrifugation and then cryopreserved in liquid nitrogen vapor phase. Analytical flow cytometry was used to check the purity and quantity of each magnetically sorted T cell population. From each sorted fraction, genomic DNA was isolated and quantified by UV absorbance on a Nanodrop 2000c. TCR CDR3 regions were amplified from genomic DNA by multiplex PCR using the deep immunoSEQ assay. Genomic DNA extracted from each cell subset was distributed evenly over all wells of several immunoSEQ 96-well plates, and each plate served as one replicate. For sorted subsets, roughly 0.2 ug genomic DNA, equal to 25,000 to 35,000 T cell genomes, was loaded into each replicate PCR. Purified libraries were measured with a Qubit 3.0 fluorometer, size-checked on a Bioanalyzer 2100, and measured again with the KAPA Library Quantification kit. A separate single-read 150-cycle Illumina NextSeq 550 flow cell was used to sequence each immunoSEQ 96-well plate. In the original analysis: Because the immunoSEQ output held only junctional sequences and lacked quality scores, the filtering could not match the filtering applied to full-length reads. Sequences were annotated with PyIR, a Python wrapper for IgBLAST v1.9, and V/J genes and CDR3 were assigned using IMGT germline references. Reads were filtered out if the reads had weak V/J assignments (E-value above 1e-6), no CDR3, stop codons, out-of-frame junctions, or ambiguous translated residues. A V3J clonotype was defined by an identical inferred V gene, J gene, and CDR3 amino acid sequence. The percentage overlap between two repertoires was calculated by dividing the number of shared unique clonotypes by the size of the smaller repertoire. Richness of each repertoire was evaluated using RTK rarefaction, the Chao1 estimator, and Recon v2.1 estimates of unobserved clonotypes. Generation probabilities were computed with OLGA for all TCRbeta clonotypes obtained by the gDNA method from four donors. Not all clones reach the TCRdb copy of this immuneACCESS table, which keeps in-frame sequences only. Checked studies attribute under half of the gap to unresolved V genes and leave the rest unexplained. The V and J calls and clone size are taken from that table; D and trimming were inferred from the DNA. In all, the sample holds roughly 2.6 million clones, and 85% to 95% of those were seen once. The top ten hold over 0.12% of the sample.

The CDR3 starts with the cysteine, ends with the phenylalanine, and has 14 residues. Left in the record is the CDR3 DNA by itself, 42 bases read in frame from the first base. The germline V gene specifies SGHRS as CDR1 and YFSETQ as CDR2. A distance of 10 bases separates the germline ends of V and J, which lose 1 base and 4 bases respectively. This clonotype was obtained from a man aged 18 to 35 in good health. The specimen sequenced was naive CD4+ T cells sorted from blood. The sample's cell subset or site label, decoded: CD45RA+ positively selected. The receptor chain draws on TRBV5-1 and TRBJ2-3; a weak D assignment points to TRBD1 (5 bases agree). The CDR3 protein sequence reads: CASSLTAGSDTQYF. The DNA is TGCGCCAGCAGCTTGACCGCAGGGTCAGATACGCAGTATTTT.